This T cell receptor (beta chain) was captured by sequencing in a study of cytomegalovirus exposure and HLA in healthy donors. In regard to this clone: The antigen is unknown.

It was the roughly 130-subject validation cohort, separate from the roughly 700-subject first cohort, to which the donors belonged. Notes on the study in general: Three CMV-associated chains proved CMV antigen-specific in vitro. The study put 160 or so TCR beta chains on its list as cytomegalovirus-associated. According to a subsequent analysis, TCR clusters from the first cohort were inclined to appear together in the 130 or so validation repertoires.

Measured with immunoSEQ multiplex PCR; TCRdb has only the in-frame clones, and not every one. The table includes approximately 260,000 clones, 65% to 90% detected once. Germline-derived CDR1 and CDR2 are SGHVS and FNYEAQ. This CDR3 has 13 residues. V lost 3 bases, J lost 0 bases, and 6 bases lay in between. The rearrangement uses TRBV7-6 and TRBJ2-7; D is unclear. The sample was PBMCs. This clonotype originated in a woman younger than 30 in good health and CMV-seronegative. The DNA of the CDR3 is TGTGCCAGCAGCTTTTATCTCTCCTACGAGCAGTACTTC. Encoded protein: CASSFYLSYEQYF.